Below, one TCR beta chain is given with its context. Measured with immunoSEQ multiplex PCR; TCRdb has only the in-frame clones, and not every one. The table lists some 80,000 clones, 90% of them singletons, with roughly 15% in the top ten. The record originates from a study of blood T cell repertoires in COVID-19. The germline gives CDR1 MDHEN, CDR2 SYDVKM. The CDR3 runs to 14 residues. The V and J ends lost 5 bases and 6 bases respectively, with 16 bases between them. Sample: peripheral blood. The rearrangement joins TRBV28 to TRBJ1-1, with D possibly TRBD1 on 5 matching bases. This clonotype originated in a woman of 80 years or more with active or convalescent COVID-19. The CDR3: CASSRMGLGPEAFF. CDR3 DNA: TGTGCCAGCAGTAGGATGGGACTTGGCCCTGAAGCTTTCTTT.